This T cell receptor (beta chain) stems from a study of T-cell memory formation after mild COVID-19. Findings and limits, study-wide: Later expanders leaned toward CD4+, whereas clones contracting from day 15 to 85 were balanced CD4/CD8. Specificity for SARS-CoV-2 was not confirmed among the second-wave clones peaking on day 37. Contracting CD4+ clones sat mainly in CM and EM; CD8+ in EMRA. Pre-infection memory held some responding clones, suggesting pre-existing cross-reactive T cells responded.

Concerning this clonotype itself: Its specificity is unknown.

TCRdb re-analysed the 5' RACE reads in MiXCR, keeping a single row per CDR3 protein. This table holds under 700,000 distinct CDR3 sequences, around 21% found once. Sequencing was done on a sample of PBMCs or a T cell subset sorted from them (not recorded which). The clonotype originates from an adult woman who had mild COVID-19 (a few samples of this study predate the infection). Cell type and time point are not known.

CDR3 amino acids: CSVVKGEQYF. CDR3 DNA sequence: TGCAGCGTTGTTAAGGGGGAGCAGTACTTC. This chain connects TRBV29-1 to TRBJ2-7; perhaps TRBD1 as D (5 bases). The CDR3 is made up of 10 amino acids. Per germline, CDR1 SQVTM and CDR2 ANQGSEA. V lost 4 bases and J lost 7, with 8 bases in between.